The 8 T cell receptor beta chains reported below all come from one sample, sequenced in a study of blood T cell repertoires in COVID-19. Assay used: immunoSEQ multiplex PCR; TCRdb lists only in-frame clones, some missing. The table shows about 150,000 clones, with 75% to 90% occurring only once. Material: peripheral blood. Every receptor here comes from an older woman with active COVID-19.

The CDR3 sequence is CASSLQLATLYHEQFF. CDR3 DNA sequence: TGCGCCAGCAGCCTCCAACTAGCAACGTTATACCATGAGCAGTTCTTC. V gene TRBV5-1 combines with J gene TRBJ2-1, with D possibly TRBD2 on 6 matching bases. Per the germline V gene, CDR1 is SGHRS and CDR2 is YFSETQ. With 4 bases removed from V and 8 bases from J, the gap between germline ends came to 22 bases. The CDR3 is 16 residues long.

The genes are TRBV4-2 and TRBJ1-2, with no clear D. Germline-derived CDR1 and CDR2 are LGHNA and YNFKEQ. The CDR3 contains 13 residues. Trimming cost V 3 bases and J 3 bases, with 8 bases left between them. The CDR3 DNA sequence: TGTGCCAGCAGCCAGGAGTTGGACTATGGCTACACCTTC. Translating it yields CASSQELDYGYTF.

The chain is built from TRBV7-2 and TRBJ2-1; TRBD2 aligns across 10 bases. This CDR3 spans 15 amino acids. Trimming took 0 bases from V and 8 from J; bases not matched to a gene: 4. Germline loops: CDR1 SGHTA, CDR2 FQGNSA. The CDR3 bases are TGTGCCAGCAGCTTAGCCCTAGCGGGAGAAGATGAGCAGTTCTTC. Translated, it gives CASSLALAGEDEQFF.

The CDR3 DNA reads TGTGCCAGCAGCATTGGGGAGGGGTTCACCTATGGCTACACCTTC. Residues: CASSIGEGFTYGYTF. This rearrangement joins TRBV28 to TRBJ1-2; D possibly corresponds to TRBD1 (5 bases). The CDR3 loop spans 15 amino acids. V lost 6 bases to trimming and J lost 4 bases, with 18 bases between them. CDR1 and CDR2 from the germline V gene are MDHEN and SYDVKM.

The chain carries TRBV29-1 and TRBJ2-3, with D possibly TRBD2 on 6 matching bases. The V gene lost 7 bases and the J gene lost 3 bases, with 17 bases spanning the gap. CDR1 SQVTM and CDR2 ANQGSEA come from the germline V gene. The CDR3 has 14 amino acids. CDR3 loop: CSAEPPGRTDTQYF. The CDR3 coding sequence is TGCAGCGCCGAGCCCCCCGGGAGAACAGATACGCAGTATTTT.

This clone has only a few counts. V is TRBV20-1 and J is TRBJ2-3; D unresolved. The germline V gene encodes CDR1 DFQATT and CDR2 SNEGSKA (reference sequence). Deletions cut 2 bases from V and 8 bases from J, with 5 bases between. The CDR3 runs to 10 residues. DNA of the CDR3: TGCAGTGCTAGACTTAGTACGCAGTATTTT. Translated, it gives CSARLSTQYF.

This clone was counted a few times. In DNA form, the CDR3 reads TGTGCCAGTAGTTACCAGGGGGCGGGTCAGCCCCAGCATTTT. Protein: CASSYQGAGQPQHF. The chain combines TRBV19 with TRBJ1-5, with 8 bases that match TRBD1. With V trimmed by 5 bases and J by 6 bases, 6 bases remained unmatched. CDR3 length: 14 residues. Germline lookup yields CDR1 LNHDA and CDR2 SQIVND (reference sequence). Full variable domain (remainder filled in from reference TRBV19 and TRBJ1-5): DGGITQSPKYLFRKEGQNVTLSCEQNLNHDAMYWYRQDPGQGLRLIYYSQIVNDFQKGDIAEGYSVSREKKESFPLTVTSAQKNPTAFYLCASSYQGAGQPQHFGDGTRLSIL.

The V gene is TRBV7-9, the J gene TRBJ2-1, with a weak D call TRBD1 (6 bases). There are 15 residues in the CDR3. V gave up 5 bases and J gave up 0 bases, with 11 bases separating them. CDR1 is SEHNR and CDR2 is FQNEAQ in the germline V gene (reference sequence). CDR3: CASSPQGSSYNEQFF. The CDR3 DNA is TGTGCCAGCAGCCCACAGGGTAGCTCCTACAATGAGCAGTTCTTC. Complete variable domain (other parts from reference TRBV7-9 and TRBJ2-1): DTGVSQNPRHKITKRGQNVTFRCDPISEHNRLYWYRQTLGQGPEFLTYFQNEAQLEKSRLLSDRFSAERPKGSFSTLEIQRTEQGDSAMYLCASSPQGSSYNEQFFGPGTRLTVL.